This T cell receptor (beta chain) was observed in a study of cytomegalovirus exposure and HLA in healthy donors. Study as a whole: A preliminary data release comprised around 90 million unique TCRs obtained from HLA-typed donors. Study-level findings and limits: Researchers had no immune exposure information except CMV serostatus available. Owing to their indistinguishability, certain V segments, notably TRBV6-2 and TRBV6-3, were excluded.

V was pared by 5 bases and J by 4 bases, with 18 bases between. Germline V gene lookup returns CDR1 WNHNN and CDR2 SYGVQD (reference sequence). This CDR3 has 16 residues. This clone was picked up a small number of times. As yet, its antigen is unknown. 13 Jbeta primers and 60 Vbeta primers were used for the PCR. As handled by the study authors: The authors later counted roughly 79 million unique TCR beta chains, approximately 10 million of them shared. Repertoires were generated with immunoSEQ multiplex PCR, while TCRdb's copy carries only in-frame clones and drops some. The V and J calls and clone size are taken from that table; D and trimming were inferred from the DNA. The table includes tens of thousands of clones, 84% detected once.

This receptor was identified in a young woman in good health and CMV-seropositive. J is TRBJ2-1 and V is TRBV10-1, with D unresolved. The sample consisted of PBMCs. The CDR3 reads CASSPTATVSYNEQFF. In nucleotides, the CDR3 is TGCGCCAGCAGTCCCACAGCCACTGTTTCATACAATGAGCAGTTCTTC.